The 24 T cell receptor beta chains presented below share a single source sample, sequenced in a study of memory CD4+ T cells and cytomegalovirus serostatus. The sort gate was single viable CD3+CD4+CD8-CD45RO+ cells for memory CD4+ T cells. Profiling relied on immunoSEQ multiplex PCR, and the TCRdb table lists in-frame clones only, not all of them. The sample includes 54,000 or so clones, roughly 81% of them seen just once. The sample comprised memory CD4+ T cells from blood. The receptor source for this set is an adult in good health and CMV-seronegative.

This sequence joins TRBV7-6 and TRBJ2-2; perhaps TRBD1 as D (7 bases). Germline V gene sequence: CDR1 SGHVS, CDR2 FNYEAQ. This CDR3 has 15 residues. Trimming removed 6 bases from V and 2 bases from J, with 13 bases in between. This CDR3 is CASREGAANTGELFF. Written as DNA, the CDR3 is TGTGCCAGCAGGGAGGGGGCCGCTAACACCGGGGAGCTGTTTTTT.

This chain links TRBV30 with TRBJ2-5; D uncertain. The CDR3 length is 12 residues. From germline, CDR1 is GTSNPN and CDR2 SVGIG (reference sequence). Trimming cost V 3 bases and J 7 bases, with 12 bases left between them. The CDR3 spells CAWREGPGTQYF. The CDR3 DNA reads TGTGCCTGGAGGGAAGGTCCGGGGACCCAGTACTTC.

This clone came up once. The CDR3 sequence is CASSVGLREEQYF. The CDR3 DNA is TGCGCCAGCAGTGTTGGCTTACGGGAGGAGCAGTACTTC. The chain combines TRBV10-1 with TRBJ2-7, with D possibly being TRBD2 (6 bases). The germline V and J ends were trimmed by 4 bases and 7 bases, with 14 bases remaining between them. The CDR3 consists of 13 residues. Germline V gives CDR1 WNHNN, CDR2 SYGVQD (reference sequence).

The rearrangement joins TRBV18 to TRBJ2-6; 8 bases fit TRBD1. The CDR3 is 18 residues long. The V and J ends lost 2 bases and 0 bases, in that order; junction bases with no gene match: 6. Germline V gene sequence: CDR1 KGHSH, CDR2 LQKENI. The CDR3 spells CASSPGTGRSSGANVLTF. The CDR3 coding sequence is TGTGCCAGCTCACCAGGGACAGGCCGGAGCTCTGGGGCCAACGTCCTGACTTTC.

The chain carries TRBV11-1 and TRBJ2-7; weak D call: TRBD1 (5 bases). CDR3 length: 14 amino acids. CDR1 and CDR2 from the germline V gene are SGHAT and FQDESV (reference sequence). Between the trimmed V and J ends, which lost 5 bases and 1 base, there was a span of 12 bases. The chain's CDR3 is CASSTRTGSYEQYF. CDR3 nucleotide sequence: TGTGCCAGCAGCACTCGTACAGGATCCTACGAGCAGTACTTC.

V and J are TRBV6-1 and TRBJ2-5; a weak D match, TRBD1 (5 bases). The V and J ends lost 6 bases and 7 bases respectively, with 18 bases between them. The CDR3 totals 14 residues. Germline CDR1 reads MNHNS; CDR2 reads SASEGT. The CDR3, as DNA: TGTGCCAGCAGGCCCCCCGGGTCTCAGGGGACCCAGTACTTC. Translation gives CASRPPGSQGTQYF.

The J gene is TRBJ2-2, the V gene TRBV27; 8 positions match TRBD2. V shed 5 bases and J 7 bases; nucleotides not matched to a gene: 9. The CDR3 consists of 15 residues. Germline V gives CDR1 MNHEY, CDR2 SMNVEV (reference sequence). CDR3 in amino acids: CASSPPGLVIGELFF. Written as DNA, the CDR3 is TGTGCCAGCAGTCCACCGGGACTAGTGATCGGGGAGCTGTTTTTT.

This clone was seen just once. The rearrangement joins TRBV7-2 to TRBJ2-3, with TRBD2 matching over 9 bases. Per the germline V gene, CDR1 is SGHTA and CDR2 is FQGNSA. The CDR3 spans 15 residues. V was pared by 4 bases and J by 4 bases, with 6 bases of the junction left unmatched. The CDR3 nucleotides read TGTGCCAGCAGCTCCGTAGCGGGAGCTGCAGATACGCAGTATTTT. It encodes CASSSVAGAADTQYF.

This clone was recorded a few times. Other nucleotide sequences in the sample specify the same CDR3. The genes are TRBV11-2 and TRBJ2-5; the match to TRBD2 covers 8 bases. J lost 5 bases, V lost 2 bases, and 7 bases had no gene match. Germline loops: CDR1 SGHAT, CDR2 FQNNGV. The CDR3 spans 15 residues. Here the CDR3 reads CASSLSTGGGETQYF. The CDR3 DNA reads as TGTGCCAGCAGCTTATCTACGGGAGGGGGTGAGACCCAGTACTTC.

The V call is TRBV7-3, the J call TRBJ2-7; D is perhaps TRBD2 (5 bases). Germline CDR1 SGHTA, CDR2 FQGTGA. Trimming removed 2 bases from V and 3 bases from J, with 8 bases in between. The CDR3 is made up of 13 amino acids. The CDR3 here is CASSLGGFYEQYF. The CDR3 bases are TGTGCCAGCAGCTTAGGAGGATTCTACGAGCAGTACTTC.

The chain combines TRBV28 with TRBJ2-5; D is possibly TRBD1 (6 bases). The V gene's germline CDR1 is MDHEN and CDR2 SYDVKM. This CDR3 has 14 residues. The germline V and J ends were trimmed by 6 bases and 4 bases, with 15 bases remaining between them. In nucleotides, the CDR3 is TGTGCCAGCAGAGTACAGAGGGGGATAGAGACCCAGTACTTC. It yields the protein CASRVQRGIETQYF.

The chain recombines TRBV11-3 with TRBJ2-2, with D unclear. Germline V CDR1 and CDR2: SGHNT, YENEEA. Deletions cut 6 bases from V and 5 bases from J, with 7 bases between. The CDR3 is 12 residues long. CDR3 DNA: TGTGCCAGCAGGTCCTATACCGGGGAGCTGTTTTTT. It translates to CASRSYTGELFF.

This chain links TRBV14 with TRBJ2-2; D gene ambiguous. V gave up 1 base and J gave up 5 bases, with 11 bases separating them. This CDR3 contains 15 residues. Germline assignment: CDR1 SGHDN and CDR2 FVKESK. For the CDR3, the DNA is TGTGCCAGCAGCCAAGCCCCCCTACTTACCGGGGAGCTGTTTTTT. Protein: CASSQAPLLTGELFF.

DNA of the CDR3: TGTGCCACCAGACGGGGGACCGACACTGAAGCTTTCTTT. Protein product: CATRRGTDTEAFF. The rearrangement uses TRBV15 and TRBJ1-1, with D maybe TRBD1 (5 bases). Per germline, CDR1 LNHNV and CDR2 YYDKDF (reference sequence). CDR3 length: 13 residues. The V gene lost 6 bases and the J gene lost 3 bases, with 11 bases spanning the gap.

CDR3 sequence: CSARRTGAVGTEAFF. CDR3 nucleotides: TGCAGCGCCCGACGGACAGGGGCTGTCGGCACTGAAGCTTTCTTT. This rearrangement joins TRBV29-1 to TRBJ1-1; 9 nucleotides line up with TRBD1. Trimming removed 7 bases from V and 4 bases from J; junction bases left unmatched: 13. This CDR3 spans 15 amino acids. CDR1 is SQVTM, CDR2 ANQGSEA, per germline.

The J gene is TRBJ2-1, the V gene TRBV28; D might be TRBD2 (6 bases). Trimming left V 7 bases short and J 2 bases short, with 18 bases between. Germline CDR1 reads MDHEN; CDR2 reads SYDVKM. CDR3 length: 16 amino acids. The CDR3 sequence is CASIGRAGGTYNEQFF. As DNA, the CDR3 is TGTGCCAGCATCGGCAGGGCGGGCGGGACCTACAATGAGCAGTTCTTC.

On this clone: Within the sample, other DNA sequences also encode this same CDR3. The chain recombines TRBV6-5 with TRBJ1-2, with 9 bases matching TRBD1. This CDR3 region has 13 residues. The V gene's germline CDR1 is MNHEY and CDR2 SVGAGI. With 10 bases clipped from V and 7 bases from J, the junction kept 10 bases outside the gene matches. The CDR3 protein is CATRTGGAIGYTF. CDR3 DNA sequence: TGTGCCACCCGAACAGGGGGCGCCATTGGCTACACCTTC.

The chain joins TRBV7-3 to TRBJ1-1; D gene ambiguous. The germline V gene has CDR1 SGHTA and CDR2 FQGTGA. The CDR3 extends over 13 amino acids. The V end was cut by 0 bases, the J end by 1 base, with 3 bases between. The DNA of the CDR3 is TGTGCCAGCAGCTTAACCACGAACACTGAAGCTTTCTTT. This gives the protein CASSLTTNTEAFF.

The chain is built from TRBV10-3 and TRBJ2-7; D is uncertain. CDR1 is ENHRY, CDR2 SYGVKD, per germline. Trimming took 7 bases from V and 0 from J, leaving 10 bases between them. This CDR3 has 13 amino acids. CDR3 protein: CAIKGTVSYEQYF. CDR3 DNA sequence: TGTGCCATCAAAGGAACAGTCTCCTACGAGCAGTACTTC.

The chain is built from TRBV7-6 and TRBJ2-1, with 8 bases matching TRBD2. Per germline, CDR1 SGHVS and CDR2 FNYEAQ. V trimming: 1 base; J trimming: 3 bases; junction bases outside the gene matches: 2. This CDR3 comprises 15 residues. The CDR3 here is CASSLGGTSYNEQFF. The CDR3 DNA reads TGTGCCAGCAGCTTAGGGGGGACTAGCTACAATGAGCAGTTCTTC.

This chain joins TRBV7-3 and TRBJ2-7, with 13 nucleotides matching TRBD2. V shed 3 bases, J shed 5 bases, and the junction held 10 bases outside the gene matches. The CDR3 is 17 amino acids. Germline lookup yields CDR1 SGHTA and CDR2 FQGTGA. CDR3 DNA sequence: TGTGCCAGCAGCTTGGGCCCCCCGGGACTAGCGGGAAACGAGCAGTACTTC. This translates into CASSLGPPGLAGNEQYF.

CDR3 coding DNA: TGTGCCAGCAGTTCGGGAGGGAGGCCCACAGATACGCAGTATTTT. Its protein is CASSSGGRPTDTQYF. The chain has TRBV6-5 and TRBJ2-3; 8 bases are shared with TRBD2. Germline CDR1 reads MNHEY; CDR2 reads SVGAGI. The CDR3 has 15 residues. Losses at the gene ends were 4 bases for V and 2 bases for J; bases not matched to a gene: 5.

V gene TRBV4-3 combines with J gene TRBJ1-1, with TRBD1 matching 9 bases. Germline V lookup: CDR1 LGHNA, CDR2 YSLEER. The V segment lost 5 bases and the J segment 5 bases; nucleotides outside the gene matches: 12. CDR3 size: 16 residues. DNA of the CDR3: TGCGCCAGCAGCGCTAGGACAGGGGTTGAGCTTACTGAAGCTTTCTTT. This translates into CASSARTGVELTEAFF.

CDR3 residues: CASSQALARFSYEQYF. The CDR3 coding sequence is TGTGCCAGCAGCCAAGCCCTGGCCAGGTTCTCCTACGAGCAGTACTTC. The chain combines TRBV14 with TRBJ2-7; no clear D gene. This CDR3 region has 16 residues. The V end lost 1 base, the J end lost 0 bases, and 13 bases lay between the germline ends. Germline CDR1 is SGHDN and CDR2 is FVKESK.